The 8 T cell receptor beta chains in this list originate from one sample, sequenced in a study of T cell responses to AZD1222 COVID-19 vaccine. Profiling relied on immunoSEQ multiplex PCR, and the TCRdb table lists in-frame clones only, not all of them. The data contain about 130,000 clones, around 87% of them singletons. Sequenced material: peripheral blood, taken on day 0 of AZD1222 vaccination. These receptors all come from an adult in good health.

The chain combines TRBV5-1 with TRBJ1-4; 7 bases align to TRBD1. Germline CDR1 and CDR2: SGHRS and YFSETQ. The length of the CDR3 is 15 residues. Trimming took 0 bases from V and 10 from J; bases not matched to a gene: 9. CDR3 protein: CASSLATGVPGKLFF. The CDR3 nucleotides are TGCGCCAGCAGCTTGGCCACAGGGGTGCCGGGAAAACTGTTTTTT.

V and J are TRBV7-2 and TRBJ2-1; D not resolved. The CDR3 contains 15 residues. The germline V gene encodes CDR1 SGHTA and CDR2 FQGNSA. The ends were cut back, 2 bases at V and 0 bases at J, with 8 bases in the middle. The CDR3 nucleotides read TGTGCCAGCAGCTTACGGGTCGGCTCCTACAATGAGCAGTTCTTC. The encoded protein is CASSLRVGSYNEQFF. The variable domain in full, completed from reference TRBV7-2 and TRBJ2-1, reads GAGVSQSPSNKVTEKGKDVELRCDPISGHTALYWYRQSLGQGLEFLIYFQGNSAPDKSGLPSDRFSAERTGGSVSTLTIQRTQQEDSAVYLCASSLRVGSYNEQFFGPGTRLTVL.

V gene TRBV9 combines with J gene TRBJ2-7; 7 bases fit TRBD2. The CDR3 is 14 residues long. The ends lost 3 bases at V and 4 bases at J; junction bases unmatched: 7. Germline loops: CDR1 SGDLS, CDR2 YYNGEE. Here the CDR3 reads CASSDRDGGYEQYF. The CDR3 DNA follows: TGTGCCAGCAGCGACCGGGACGGGGGGTACGAGCAGTACTTC.

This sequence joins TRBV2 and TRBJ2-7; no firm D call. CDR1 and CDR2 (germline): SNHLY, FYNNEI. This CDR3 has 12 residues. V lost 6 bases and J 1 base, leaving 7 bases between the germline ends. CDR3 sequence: CASSDWSYEQYF. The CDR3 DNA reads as TGTGCCAGCAGCGACTGGTCCTACGAGCAGTACTTC.

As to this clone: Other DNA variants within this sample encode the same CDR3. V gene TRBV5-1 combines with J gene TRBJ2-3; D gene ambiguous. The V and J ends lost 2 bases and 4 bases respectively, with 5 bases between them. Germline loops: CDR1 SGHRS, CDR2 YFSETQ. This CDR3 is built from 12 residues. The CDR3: CASSFGPDTQYF. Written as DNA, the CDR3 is TGCGCCAGCAGCTTTGGGCCAGATACGCAGTATTTT.

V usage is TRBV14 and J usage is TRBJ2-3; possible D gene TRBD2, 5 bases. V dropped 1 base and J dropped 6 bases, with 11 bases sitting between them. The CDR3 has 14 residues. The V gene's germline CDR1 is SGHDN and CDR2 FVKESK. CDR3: CASSQGGSIDTQYF. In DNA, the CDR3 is TGTGCCAGCAGCCAAGGAGGGTCAATTGATACGCAGTATTTT.

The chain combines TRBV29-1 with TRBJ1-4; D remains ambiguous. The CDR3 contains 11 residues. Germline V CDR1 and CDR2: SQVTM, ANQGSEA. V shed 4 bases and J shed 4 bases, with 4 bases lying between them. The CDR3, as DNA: TGCAGCGTTGTATATAATGAAAAACTGTTTTTT. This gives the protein CSVVYNEKLFF. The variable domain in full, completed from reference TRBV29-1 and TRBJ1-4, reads SAVISQKPSRDICQRGTSLTIQCQVDSQVTMMFWYRQQPGQSLTLIATANQGSEATYESGFVIDKFPISRPNLTFSTLTVSNMSPEDSSIYLCSVVYNEKLFFGSGTQLSVL.

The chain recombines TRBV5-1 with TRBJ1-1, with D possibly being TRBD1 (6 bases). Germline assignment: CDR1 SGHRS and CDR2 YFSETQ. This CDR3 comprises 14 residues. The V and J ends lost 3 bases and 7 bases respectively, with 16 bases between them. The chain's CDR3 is CASSSDPGQNEAFF. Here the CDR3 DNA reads TGCGCCAGCAGCTCGGACCCGGGACAAAATGAAGCTTTCTTT.